Listed below are T cell receptor beta chains from one sample, sequenced in a study of blood T cell repertoires in COVID-19. The table came from immunoSEQ multiplex PCR; TCRdb's copy has only in-frame clones and leaves some out. The sample holds 150,000 to 200,000 clones, more than 75% seen once. The material sequenced was peripheral blood. The origin of the receptors is a man aged 35-49 years with active or convalescent COVID-19. Both conserved end residues are part of each CDR3. D genes are given only for firm matches. Clone size appears in some rows only: once, few, many, or a class for an expanded clone.

V	size	D	J	DNA	CDR3
TRBV7-9	NA	NA	TRBJ1-5	TGTGCCAGCAGCCGGGAGTTTGGTCAGCCCCAGCATTTT	CASSREFGQPQHF
TRBV5-6	NA	NA	TRBJ1-3	TGTGCCAGCAGCTTAAGACTAAGGGTCTTTGGAAACACCATATATTTT	CASSLRLRVFGNTIYF
TRBV27	NA	TRBD1	TRBJ1-1	TGTGCCAGCAGTTTATGGGCAGGGGGCGACGGGCATATCACTGAAGCTTTCTTT	CASSLWAGGDGHITEAFF
TRBV9	NA	TRBD2	TRBJ2-5	TGTGCCAGCAGCCCAAGCGGGACTACACAAGAGACCCAGTACTTC	CASSPSGTTQETQYF
TRBV12-3/TRBV12-4	NA	NA	TRBJ2-7	TGTGCCAGCAGTGCCGGGGGCTACGAGCAGTACTTC	CASSAGGYEQYF
TRBV3-1/TRBV3-2	NA	NA	TRBJ2-2	TGTGCCAGCAGCAGCTCTACGAACACCGGGGAGCTGTTTTTT	CASSSSTNTGELFF
TRBV6-5	NA	TRBD1	TRBJ2-7	TGTGCCAGCAGTTACTCCGGGACAGTCTTCTCCTACGAGCAGTACTTC	CASSYSGTVFSYEQYF
TRBV5-6	NA	NA	TRBJ2-4	TGTGCCAGCAGCCCAACCGGACTGAACATTCAGTACTTC	CASSPTGLNIQYF
TRBV7-9	NA	NA	TRBJ1-5	TGTGCCAGCAGCCCCTCTGGGGTGGCAGGGCAGCCCCAGCATTTT	CASSPSGVAGQPQHF
TRBV3-1/TRBV3-2	once	NA	TRBJ1-2	TGTGCCAGCAGCCCTGTTTTGAACTATGGCTACACCTTC	CASSPVLNYGYTF
TRBV19	NA	NA	TRBJ2-5	TGTGCCAGTAGTATCCGGGCCGTCCCGGGGACACAAGAGACCCGGTACTTC	CASSIRAVPGTQETRYF
TRBV27	few	TRBD1	TRBJ1-1	TGTGCCAGCAGCCTGACAGGGGAAACTGAAGCTTTCTTT	CASSLTGETEAFF
TRBV30	NA	NA	TRBJ1-5	TGTGCCTGGAGTGTAGGGCCGTTGACAGCCCACAATCAGCCCCAGCATTTT	CAWSVGPLTAHNQPQHF
TRBV30	NA	NA	TRBJ1-2	TGTGCCTGGTCGGGGAACTATGGCTACACCTTC	CAWSGNYGYTF
TRBV5-1	NA	NA	TRBJ2-7	TGCGCCAGCAGCTTAGCCACAGGACAAGGATCCTACGAGCAGTACTTC	CASSLATGQGSYEQYF
TRBV12-3/TRBV12-4	once	NA	TRBJ1-1	TGTGCCAGCGCAAAGCCGGAGACTCCGGGGGCTTTCTTT	CASAKPETPGAFF
TRBV19	NA	NA	TRBJ1-3	TGTGCCAGTCGCCCACTTACAGGGATCTCTGGAAACACCATATATTTT	CASRPLTGISGNTIYF
TRBV6-6	NA	NA	TRBJ1-5	TGTGCCAGCAGTTACCCGGGGAGTCAGCCCCAGCATTTT	CASSYPGSQPQHF
TRBV7-5	NA	NA	TRBJ1-5	TGTGTCAGAAGCACCCGGACGGGGGAGTATAGCAATCAGCCCCAGCATTTT	CVRSTRTGEYSNQPQHF
TRBV7-2	NA	TRBD1	TRBJ1-2	TGTGCCAGCAGCTTCCGACAGGGGGGTGGGGGCTACACCTTC	CASSFRQGGGGYTF
TRBV5-5	once	NA	TRBJ1-4	TGTGCCAGCAGCTTCCGACAGTCAACTAATGAAAAACTGTTTTTT	CASSFRQSTNEKLFF
TRBV2	many	NA	TRBJ1-5	TGTGCCAGCAGTGTCGAGTTAGGCGGCGGGCCCCAGCATTTT	CASSVELGGGPQHF
TRBV29-1	NA	TRBD1	TRBJ1-2	TGCAGCGTGGGGGACAGGGGTTACTATGGCTACACCTTC	CSVGDRGYYGYTF
TRBV4-1	few	NA	TRBJ1-5	TGCGCCAGCAGCCAAGGGGGCAGGGGCGGCAATCAGCCCCAGCATTTT	CASSQGGRGGNQPQHF
TRBV7-3	NA	TRBD2	TRBJ2-1	TGTGCCAGCAGCGTCCGGAGCGGGGGGCAAAATGAGCAGTTCTTC	CASSVRSGGQNEQFF
TRBV3-1/TRBV3-2	NA	NA	TRBJ2-6	TGTGCCAGCAGCCCGAGGGGGAGACTGGGGGTCCTGACTTTC	CASSPRGRLGVLTF
TRBV7-8	NA	NA	TRBJ1-5	TGTGCCAGCAGCTTAGCAGGGGTGGTACAGCCCCAGCATTTT	CASSLAGVVQPQHF
TRBV28	NA	TRBD1	TRBJ1-6	TGTGCCAGCACCCCGGGACAGGGAATGAGGGGGTTGAATTCACCCCTCCACTTT	CASTPGQGMRGLNSPLHF
TRBV5-1	NA	NA	TRBJ2-3	TGCGCCAGCAGCTTGCTGCTAGGTACGAGCACAGATACGCAGTATTTT	CASSLLLGTSTDTQYF
TRBV3-1/TRBV3-2	NA	TRBD2	TRBJ2-5	TGTGCCAGCAGCCGCGGAGCTAGCGGGGCAGAGACCCAGTACTTC	CASSRGASGAETQYF
TRBV18	few	NA	TRBJ1-5	TGTGCCAGCTCACACGACACGCCAGATAGCAATCAGCCCCAGCATTTT	CASSHDTPDSNQPQHF
TRBV4-2	NA	NA	TRBJ2-7	TGTGCCAGCAGCCAAGCGGACACGCCGAGCCGGGAGCAGTACTTC	CASSQADTPSREQYF
TRBV19	NA	NA	TRBJ1-2	TGTGCCAGTACTTTTAACAGGGAAGTTGGCTACACCTTC	CASTFNREVGYTF
TRBV7-9	NA	NA	TRBJ1-1	TGTGCCAGCAGCCAAGACAGTAAAGCTTTCTTT	CASSQDSKAFF
TRBV19	NA	NA	TRBJ2-6	TGTGCCAGTAGATGGGTGGGAGGCAACGTCCTGACTTTC	CASRWVGGNVLTF
TRBV5-4	NA	NA	TRBJ1-2	TGTGCCAGCAGCTTCTCAGGGGCCAGCTATGGCTACACCTTC	CASSFSGASYGYTF
TRBV9	NA	TRBD2	TRBJ2-5	TGTGCCAGCAGCGTAGCCGGGGGGGCCTCGGAGACCCAGTACTTC	CASSVAGGASETQYF
TRBV29-1	NA	NA	TRBJ1-1	TGCAGCGTCCTGTGGGGGGGGAACACTGAAGCTTTCTTT	CSVLWGGNTEAFF
TRBV4-3	NA	NA	TRBJ1-5	TGCGCCAGCAGCCAAGACCGGTTCAATCAGCCCCAGCATTTT	CASSQDRFNQPQHF
TRBV25-1	NA	TRBD1	TRBJ1-2	TGTGCCAGCAGACAGGGGGAAGTCGGCTACACCTTC	CASRQGEVGYTF
TRBV4-1	NA	TRBD1	TRBJ2-1	TGCGCCAGCAGCCAAGGACAGGGGGCCTACAATGAGCAGTTCTTC	CASSQGQGAYNEQFF
TRBV5-1	NA	TRBD1	TRBJ1-6	TGCGCCAGCATGGGGGGACAGGGGCTTAATTCACCCCTCCACTTT	CASMGGQGLNSPLHF
TRBV7-9	NA	NA	TRBJ1-3	TGTGCCAGCAGCTTTACAGTCCAGGGAAACACCATATATTTT	CASSFTVQGNTIYF
TRBV6-4	NA	TRBD2	TRBJ2-1	TGTGCCAGCAGTGAGCGGGGGGGCTCCTACAATGAGCAGTTCTTC	CASSERGGSYNEQFF
TRBV29-1	NA	NA	TRBJ1-1	TGCAGCGTTCATGCGGGCGGAGTCACTGAAGCTTTCTTT	CSVHAGGVTEAFF
TRBV7-2	NA	NA	TRBJ2-3	TGTGCCAGCAGCTCTAGGGGGGGGCGACGTAATCATCGCACAGATACGCAGTATTTT	CASSSRGGRRNHRTDTQYF
TRBV11-2	NA	NA	TRBJ2-1	TGTGCCAGCAGCCTCGGACTTATCAATGAGCAGTTCTTC	CASSLGLINEQFF
TRBV19	few	TRBD1	TRBJ2-7	TGTGCCAGTAAAATGGGGACAGGGAACTACGAGCAGTACTTC	CASKMGTGNYEQYF
TRBV2	NA	TRBD1	TRBJ1-2	TGTGCCAGCAGTGGGGACAGGGGCTACTATGGCTACACCTTC	CASSGDRGYYGYTF
TRBV6-5	NA	TRBD1	TRBJ2-5	TGTGCCAGCACCCAGGGGGCGTCCCAAGAGACCCAGTACTTC	CASTQGASQETQYF
TRBV2	NA	NA	TRBJ1-2	TGTGCCAGCAGTGAAGGGCAGGGGTTATACTATGGCTACACCTTC	CASSEGQGLYYGYTF
TRBV28	once	NA	TRBJ1-1	TGTGCCAGCAGTTTATTCGGTGAAGCTTTCTTT	CASSLFGEAFF
TRBV15	NA	NA	TRBJ2-3	TGTGCCACCAGCCTCTTTGGGGGGGCCGACACAGATACGCAGTATTTT	CATSLFGGADTDTQYF